This T cell receptor beta chain was sequenced in a study of blood T cell repertoires in COVID-19. Participant-reported clinical history was the basis for cohort assignment. Trimming cost V 3 bases and J 2 bases; bases outside gene matches: 3. Germline V gene sequence: CDR1 SGHRS, CDR2 YFSETQ. The CDR3 covers 14 residues. The data were produced by immunoSEQ multiplex PCR, yet TCRdb's version contains in-frame clones alone and is incomplete. Of almost 400,000 clones in the sample, around nine tenths were seen once. The rearrangement links TRBV5-1 to TRBJ2-3, with 7 bases aligning to TRBD2. Material for sequencing was PBMCs or T cells enriched from blood (not recorded which). This TCR was recovered from a woman in her 30s who had recovered from COVID-19. The CDR3 sequence is CASSSGLDTDTQYF. Written as DNA, the CDR3 is TGCGCCAGCAGCTCTGGACTAGACACAGATACGCAGTATTTT.